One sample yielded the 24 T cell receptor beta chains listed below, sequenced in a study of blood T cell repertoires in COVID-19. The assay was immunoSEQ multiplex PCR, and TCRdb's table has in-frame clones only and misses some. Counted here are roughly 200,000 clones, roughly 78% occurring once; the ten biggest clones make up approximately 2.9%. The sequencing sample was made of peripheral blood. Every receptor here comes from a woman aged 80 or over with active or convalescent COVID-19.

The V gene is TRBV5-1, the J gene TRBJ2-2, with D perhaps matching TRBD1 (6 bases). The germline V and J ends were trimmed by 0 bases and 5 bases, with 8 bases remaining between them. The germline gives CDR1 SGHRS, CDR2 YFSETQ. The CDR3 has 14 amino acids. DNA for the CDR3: TGCGCCAGCAGCTTGGACAGGGTAACCGGGGAGCTGTTTTTT. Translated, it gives CASSLDRVTGELFF.

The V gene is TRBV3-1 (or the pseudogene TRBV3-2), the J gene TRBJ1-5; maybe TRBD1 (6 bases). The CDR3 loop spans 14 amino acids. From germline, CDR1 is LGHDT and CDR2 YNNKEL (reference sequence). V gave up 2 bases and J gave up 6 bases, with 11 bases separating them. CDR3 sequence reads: CASSQWTDSQPQHF. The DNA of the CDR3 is TGTGCCAGCAGCCAATGGACAGACTCTCAGCCCCAGCATTTT.

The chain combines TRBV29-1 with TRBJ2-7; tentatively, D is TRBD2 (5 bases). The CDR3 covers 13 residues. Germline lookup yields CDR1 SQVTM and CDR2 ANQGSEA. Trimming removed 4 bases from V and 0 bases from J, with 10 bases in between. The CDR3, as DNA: TGCAGCGTTGGGGCGGGTAGCTCCTACGAGCAGTACTTC. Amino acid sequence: CSVGAGSSYEQYF.

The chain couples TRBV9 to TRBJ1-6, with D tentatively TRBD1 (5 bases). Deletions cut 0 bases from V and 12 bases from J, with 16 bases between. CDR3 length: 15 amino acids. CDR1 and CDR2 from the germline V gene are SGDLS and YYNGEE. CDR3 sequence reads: CASSVGTVGGGPLHF. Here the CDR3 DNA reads TGTGCCAGCAGCGTAGGGACGGTCGGGGGAGGACCCCTCCACTTT.

Here the CDR3 DNA reads TGTGCCTGGAGTGTAAAAGGGGCAGATACGCAGTATTTT. Protein: CAWSVKGADTQYF. The chain combines TRBV30 with TRBJ2-3, with D perhaps TRBD1 (5 bases). The CDR3 totals 13 residues. V was trimmed by 0 bases and J by 4 bases, leaving 8 bases between them. Germline lookup yields CDR1 GTSNPN and CDR2 SVGIG (reference sequence).

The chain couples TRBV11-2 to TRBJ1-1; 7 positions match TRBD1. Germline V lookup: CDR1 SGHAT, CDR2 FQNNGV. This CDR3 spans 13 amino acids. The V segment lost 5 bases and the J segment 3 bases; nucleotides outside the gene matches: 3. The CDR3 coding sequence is TGTGCCAGCAGCCGCACAGGGGACACTGAAGCTTTCTTT. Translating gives CASSRTGDTEAFF. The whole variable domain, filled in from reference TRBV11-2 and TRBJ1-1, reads EAGVAQSPRYKIIEKRQSVAFWCNPISGHATLYWYQQILGQGPKLLIQFQNNGVVDDSQLPKDRFSAERLKGVDSTLKIQPAKLEDSAVYLCASSRTGDTEAFFGQGTRLTVV.

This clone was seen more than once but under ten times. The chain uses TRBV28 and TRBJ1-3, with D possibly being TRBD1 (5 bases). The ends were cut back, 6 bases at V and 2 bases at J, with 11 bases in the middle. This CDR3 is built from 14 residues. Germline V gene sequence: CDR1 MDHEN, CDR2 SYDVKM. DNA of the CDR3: TGTGCCAGCAGGCCGGGGGTAGCTGGAAACACCATATATTTT. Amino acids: CASRPGVAGNTIYF. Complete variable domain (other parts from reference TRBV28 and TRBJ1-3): DVKVTQSSRYLVKRTGEKVFLECVQDMDHENMFWYRQDPGLGLRLIYFSYDVKMKEKGDIPEGYSVSREKKERFSLILESASTNQTSMYLCASRPGVAGNTIYFGEGSWLTVV.

DNA of the CDR3: TGCGCCAGCAGCCAAGACCATCGGGGCATTCAGTACTTC. Encoded protein: CASSQDHRGIQYF. The chain recombines TRBV4-1 with TRBJ2-4, with a weak D call TRBD2 (5 bases). The CDR3 contains 13 residues. With 0 bases removed from V and 9 bases from J, the gap between germline ends came to 9 bases. Germline CDR1 MGHRA, CDR2 YSYEKL.

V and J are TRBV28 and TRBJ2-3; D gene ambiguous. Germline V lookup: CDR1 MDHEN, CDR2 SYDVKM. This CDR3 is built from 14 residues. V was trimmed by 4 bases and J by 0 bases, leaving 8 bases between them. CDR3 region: CASSSSQSTDTQYF. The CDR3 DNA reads TGTGCCAGCAGTTCCAGTCAGAGCACAGATACGCAGTATTTT.

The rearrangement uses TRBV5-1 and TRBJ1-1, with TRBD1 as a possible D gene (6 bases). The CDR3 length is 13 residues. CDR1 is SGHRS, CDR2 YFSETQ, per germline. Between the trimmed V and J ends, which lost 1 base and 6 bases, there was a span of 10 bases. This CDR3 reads CASSLFTGPEAFF. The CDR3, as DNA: TGCGCCAGCAGCTTGTTTACAGGGCCTGAAGCTTTCTTT.

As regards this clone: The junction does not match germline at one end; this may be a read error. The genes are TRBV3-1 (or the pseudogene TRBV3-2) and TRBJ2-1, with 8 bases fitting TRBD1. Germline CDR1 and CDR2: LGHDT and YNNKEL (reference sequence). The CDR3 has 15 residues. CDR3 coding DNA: TGTGCCAGCAGCCAAGATATTGCAGGGGGCAGGTTGACTATCTTC. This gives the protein CASSQDIAGGRLTIF.

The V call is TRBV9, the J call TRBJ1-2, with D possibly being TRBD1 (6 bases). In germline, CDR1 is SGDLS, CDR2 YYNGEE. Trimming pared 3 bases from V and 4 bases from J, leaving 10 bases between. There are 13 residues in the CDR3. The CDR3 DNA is TGTGCCAGCAGCGAGACAGGACTCTATGGCTACACCTTC. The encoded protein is CASSETGLYGYTF.

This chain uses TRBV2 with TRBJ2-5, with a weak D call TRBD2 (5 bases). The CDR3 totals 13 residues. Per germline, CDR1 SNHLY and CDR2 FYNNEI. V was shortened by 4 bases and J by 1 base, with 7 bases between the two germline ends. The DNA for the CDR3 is TGTGCCAGCAGTGGAGGGATCCAAGAGACCCAGTACTTC. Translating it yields CASSGGIQETQYF.

CDR3 region: CASSFGTDRYEQYF. As DNA, the CDR3 is TGTGCCAGCAGCTTCGGGACAGACCGCTACGAGCAGTACTTC. The chain employs TRBV5-4 and TRBJ2-7; 7 bases agree with TRBD1. CDR3 size: 14 residues. Germline CDR1 and CDR2: SGHNT and YYREEE (reference sequence). V lost 2 bases, J lost 3 bases, and 5 bases stayed unmatched.

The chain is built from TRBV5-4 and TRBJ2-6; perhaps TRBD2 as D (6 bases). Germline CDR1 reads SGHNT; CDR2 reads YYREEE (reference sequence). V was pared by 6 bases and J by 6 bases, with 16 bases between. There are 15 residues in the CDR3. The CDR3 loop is CASKLGGFAANVLTF. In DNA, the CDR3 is TGTGCCAGCAAGCTTGGAGGGTTTGCGGCCAACGTCCTGACTTTC.

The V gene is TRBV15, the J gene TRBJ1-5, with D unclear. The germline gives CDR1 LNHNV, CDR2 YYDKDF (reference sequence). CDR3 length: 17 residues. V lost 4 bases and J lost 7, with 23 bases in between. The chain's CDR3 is CATSNPPVAFLHQPQHF. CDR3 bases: TGTGCCACCAGCAACCCTCCCGTGGCATTTCTGCACCAGCCCCAGCATTTT.

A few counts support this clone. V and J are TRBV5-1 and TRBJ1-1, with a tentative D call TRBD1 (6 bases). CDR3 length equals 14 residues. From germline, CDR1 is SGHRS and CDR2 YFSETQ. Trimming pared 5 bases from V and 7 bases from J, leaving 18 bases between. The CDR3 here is CASRAGTGSVEAFF. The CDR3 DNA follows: TGCGCCAGCAGGGCTGGAACAGGGTCAGTTGAAGCTTTCTTT.

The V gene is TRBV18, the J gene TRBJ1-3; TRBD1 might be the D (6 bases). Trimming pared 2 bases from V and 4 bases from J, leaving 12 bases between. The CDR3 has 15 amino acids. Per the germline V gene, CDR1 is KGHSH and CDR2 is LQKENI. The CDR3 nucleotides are TGTGCCAGCTCACCATCGGGACAAAGAGGAAACACCATATATTTT. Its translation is CASSPSGQRGNTIYF.

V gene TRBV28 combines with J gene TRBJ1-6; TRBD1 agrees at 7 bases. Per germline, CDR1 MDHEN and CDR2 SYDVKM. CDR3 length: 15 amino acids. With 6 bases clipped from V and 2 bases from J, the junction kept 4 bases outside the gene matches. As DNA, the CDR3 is TGTGCCAGCAGGCCCACAGGGGCCTATAATTCACCCCTCCACTTT. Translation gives CASRPTGAYNSPLHF. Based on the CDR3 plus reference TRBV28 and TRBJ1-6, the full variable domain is DVKVTQSSRYLVKRTGEKVFLECVQDMDHENMFWYRQDPGLGLRLIYFSYDVKMKEKGDIPEGYSVSREKKERFSLILESASTNQTSMYLCASRPTGAYNSPLHFGNGTRLTVT.

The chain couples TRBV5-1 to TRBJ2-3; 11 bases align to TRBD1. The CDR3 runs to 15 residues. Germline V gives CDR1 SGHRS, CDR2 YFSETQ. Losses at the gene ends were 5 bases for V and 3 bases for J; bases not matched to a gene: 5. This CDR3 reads CASSTGQGVTDTQYF. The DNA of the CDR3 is TGCGCCAGCAGTACGGGACAGGGGGTGACAGATACGCAGTATTTT.

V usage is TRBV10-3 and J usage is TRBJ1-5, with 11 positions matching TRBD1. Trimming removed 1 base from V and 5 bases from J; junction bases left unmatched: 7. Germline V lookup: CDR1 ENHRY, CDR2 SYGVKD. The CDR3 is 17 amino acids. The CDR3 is CAISEWKGTGGDQPQHF. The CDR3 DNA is TGTGCCATCAGTGAGTGGAAGGGGACAGGGGGAGATCAGCCCCAGCATTTT.

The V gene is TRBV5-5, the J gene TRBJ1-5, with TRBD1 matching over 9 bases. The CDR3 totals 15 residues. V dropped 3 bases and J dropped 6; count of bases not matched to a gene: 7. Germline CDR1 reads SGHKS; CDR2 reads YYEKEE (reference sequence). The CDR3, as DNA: TGTGCCAGCAGCTCCGGGACAGGGTTGGGTCAGCCCCAGCATTTT. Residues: CASSSGTGLGQPQHF.

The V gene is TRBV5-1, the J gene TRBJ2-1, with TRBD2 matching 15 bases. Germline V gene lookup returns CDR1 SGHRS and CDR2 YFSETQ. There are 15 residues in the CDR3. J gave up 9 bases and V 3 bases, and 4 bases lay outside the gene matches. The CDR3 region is CASSWTSGGAFEQFF. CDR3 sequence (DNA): TGCGCCAGCAGCTGGACTAGCGGGGGGGCGTTTGAGCAGTTCTTC.

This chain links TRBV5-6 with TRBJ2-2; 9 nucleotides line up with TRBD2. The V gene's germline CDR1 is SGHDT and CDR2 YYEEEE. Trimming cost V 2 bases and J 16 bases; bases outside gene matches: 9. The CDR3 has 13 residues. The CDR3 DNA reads TGTGCCAGCAGCTTTGGGATAGCGGGGGATCAGTTTTTT. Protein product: CASSFGIAGDQFF.